The clone carrying this T cell receptor (beta chain) has only a few counts. What it binds is unknown. Following RNA extraction, reverse transcription yielded cDNA that acted as the sequencing template. Here immunoSEQ multiplex PCR was the method, and the copy in TCRdb shows in-frame clones only, minus some. The table includes around 120,000 clones, approximately 59% detected once. The source of the sample is a study of CD8+ T cells in alopecia areata. General study findings and limits: Links between baseline CD8+ expansion and response need larger treated cohorts. Resident alphabeta T-cell populations of normal skin are likewise subject to sequencing in scalp samples.

This CDR3 contains 15 residues. V shed 0 bases and J shed 2 bases, with 11 bases lying between them. The germline V gene has CDR1 GTSNPN and CDR2 SVGIG (reference sequence). Treatment specified: oral pan-JAK inhibitor, 5-10 mg twice daily. The investigators collected lesional scalp punch biopsies and peripheral blood from alopecia areata patients. The authors sorted CD4+ and CD8+ T cells from PBMCs. The genes are TRBV30 and TRBJ1-5, with unresolved D. Sequencing used CD8+ T cells sorted from blood, obtained at week 4, from a patient treated with tofacitinib. The sequence came from a human donor with alopecia areata. In DNA form, the CDR3 reads TGTGCCTGGAGTGTGGGCCGGGGTGGCAATCAGCCCCAGCATTTT. Amino acid sequence: CAWSVGRGGNQPQHF.